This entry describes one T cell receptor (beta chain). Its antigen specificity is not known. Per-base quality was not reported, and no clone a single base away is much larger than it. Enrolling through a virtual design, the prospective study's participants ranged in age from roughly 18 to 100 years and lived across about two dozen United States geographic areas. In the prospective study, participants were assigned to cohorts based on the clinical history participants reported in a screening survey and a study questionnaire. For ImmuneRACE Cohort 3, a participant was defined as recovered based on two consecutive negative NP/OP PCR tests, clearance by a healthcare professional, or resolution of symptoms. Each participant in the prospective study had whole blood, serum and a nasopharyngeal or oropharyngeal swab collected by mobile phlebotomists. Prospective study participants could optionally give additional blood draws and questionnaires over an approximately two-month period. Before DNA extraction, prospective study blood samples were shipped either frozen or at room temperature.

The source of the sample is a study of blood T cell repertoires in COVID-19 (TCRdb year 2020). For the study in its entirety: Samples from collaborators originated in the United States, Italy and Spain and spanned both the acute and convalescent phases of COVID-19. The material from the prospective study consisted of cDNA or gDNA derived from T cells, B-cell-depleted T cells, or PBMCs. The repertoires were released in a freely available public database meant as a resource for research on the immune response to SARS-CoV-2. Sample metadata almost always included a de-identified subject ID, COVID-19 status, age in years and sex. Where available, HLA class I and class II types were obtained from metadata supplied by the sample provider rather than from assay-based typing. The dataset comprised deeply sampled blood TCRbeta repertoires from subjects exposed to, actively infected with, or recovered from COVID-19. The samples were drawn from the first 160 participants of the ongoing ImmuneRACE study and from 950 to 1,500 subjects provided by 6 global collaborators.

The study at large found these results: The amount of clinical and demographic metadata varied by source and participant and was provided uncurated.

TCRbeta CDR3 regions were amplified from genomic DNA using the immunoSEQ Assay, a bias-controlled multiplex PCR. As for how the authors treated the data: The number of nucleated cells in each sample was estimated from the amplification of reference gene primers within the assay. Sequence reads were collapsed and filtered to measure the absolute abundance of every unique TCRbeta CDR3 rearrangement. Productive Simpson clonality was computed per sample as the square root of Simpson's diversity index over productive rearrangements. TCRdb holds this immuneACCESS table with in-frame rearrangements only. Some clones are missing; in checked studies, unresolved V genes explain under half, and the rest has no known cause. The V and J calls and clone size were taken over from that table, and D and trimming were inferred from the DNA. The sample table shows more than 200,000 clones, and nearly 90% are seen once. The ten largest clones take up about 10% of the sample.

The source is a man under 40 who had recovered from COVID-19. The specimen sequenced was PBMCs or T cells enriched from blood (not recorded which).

The CDR3 sequence is CAWTKRDSYNEQFF. The nucleotide sequence reads as follows: TGTGCCTGGACGAAAAGGGACAGTTACAATGAGCAGTTCTTC. Rearrangement joined TRBV30 to TRBJ2-1, and TRBD1 aligns with 7 junction nucleotides. CDR3 length: 14 amino acids, cysteine to phenylalanine. The DNA shown is the 42-base CDR3, in frame from base 1. Compared with germline, V lacks 4 bases and J lacks 4 bases; bases without a gene match: 7. The CDR1 and CDR2 encoded by the germline V gene (reference sequence) are GTSNPN and SVGIG.